This TCR beta chain originates from a study of CD4 T cells in relation to SARS-CoV-2 and coronaviruses. Study information: PBMCs were cultured with antigen for roughly nine days before TCR beta sequencing.

Unexposed donor CD4+ T cells date from about 2011-2019, before the COVID-19 pandemic. The cells were cultured for about ten days before CD4+ T cells were isolated. PBMCs were plated at fewer than 2.5 million per well in IL-2-containing medium. The method was immunoSEQ multiplex PCR; TCRdb's version includes in-frame clones alone and lacks a portion of them. Here the sample spans roughly 17,000 clones, roughly 85% being singletons. The germline V gene has CDR1 MDHEN and CDR2 SYDVKM. CDR3 length equals 15 residues. V shed 8 bases and J shed 0 bases, with 14 bases lying between them. Details on this clone: Its target is not known.

This receptor was taken from a human donor in good health. Sample: CD4+ T cells from PBMCs, cultured in vitro. The V call is TRBV28, the J call TRBJ1-3; no clear D gene. The CDR3 reads CASLEGFFSGNTIYF. CDR3 DNA sequence: TGTGCCAGCCTCGAAGGGTTTTTCTCTGGAAACACCATATATTTT. The variable domain in full, with the rest retrieved from reference TRBV28 and TRBJ1-3, is DVKVTQSSRYLVKRTGEKVFLECVQDMDHENMFWYRQDPGLGLRLIYFSYDVKMKEKGDIPEGYSVSREKKERFSLILESASTNQTSMYLCASLEGFFSGNTIYFGEGSWLTVV.